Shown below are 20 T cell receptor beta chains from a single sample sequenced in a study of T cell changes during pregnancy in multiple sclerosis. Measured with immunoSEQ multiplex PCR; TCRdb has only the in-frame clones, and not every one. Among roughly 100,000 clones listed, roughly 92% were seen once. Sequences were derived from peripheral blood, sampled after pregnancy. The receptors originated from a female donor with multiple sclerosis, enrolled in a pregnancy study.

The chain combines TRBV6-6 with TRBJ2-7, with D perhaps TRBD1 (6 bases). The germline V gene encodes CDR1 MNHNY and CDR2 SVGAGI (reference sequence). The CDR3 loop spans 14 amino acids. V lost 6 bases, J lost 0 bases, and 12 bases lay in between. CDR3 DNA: TGTGCCAGCAGGTCAGGACAGCCCTCCTACGAGCAGTACTTC. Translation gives CASRSGQPSYEQYF.

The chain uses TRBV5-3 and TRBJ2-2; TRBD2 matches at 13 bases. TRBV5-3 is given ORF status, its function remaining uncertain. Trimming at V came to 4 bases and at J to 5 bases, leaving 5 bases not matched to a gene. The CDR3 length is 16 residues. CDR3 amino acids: CARSGSLAGGTGELFF. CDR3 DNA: TGTGCCAGAAGCGGTTCACTAGCGGGGGGGACCGGGGAGCTGTTTTTT.

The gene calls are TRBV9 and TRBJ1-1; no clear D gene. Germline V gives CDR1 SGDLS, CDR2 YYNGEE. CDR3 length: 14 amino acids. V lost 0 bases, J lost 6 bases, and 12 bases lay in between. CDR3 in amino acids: CASSVVEGYAEAFF. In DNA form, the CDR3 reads TGTGCCAGCAGCGTAGTTGAGGGTTATGCTGAAGCTTTCTTT.

CDR3 sequence (DNA): TGTGCCACCTCCTGTCTCACAGATACGCAGTATTTT. The encoded protein is CATSCLTDTQYF. The genes are TRBV21-1 and TRBJ2-3; the table gives TRBD2 as D, unverified against the DNA. TRBV21-1 is a recognized pseudogene. The CDR3 consists of 12 residues.

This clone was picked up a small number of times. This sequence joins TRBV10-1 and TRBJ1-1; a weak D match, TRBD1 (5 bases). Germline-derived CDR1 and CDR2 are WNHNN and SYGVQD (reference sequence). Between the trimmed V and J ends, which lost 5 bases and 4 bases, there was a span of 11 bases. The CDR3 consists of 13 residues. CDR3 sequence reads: CASSIGGVTEAFF. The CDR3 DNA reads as TGCGCCAGCAGTATCGGGGGAGTCACTGAAGCTTTCTTT.

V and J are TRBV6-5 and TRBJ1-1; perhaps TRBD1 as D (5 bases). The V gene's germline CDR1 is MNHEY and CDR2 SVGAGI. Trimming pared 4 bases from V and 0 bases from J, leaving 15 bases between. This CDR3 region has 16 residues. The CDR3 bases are TGTGCCAGCAGTTCCTCTGCGACAGTCCTGAACACTGAAGCTTTCTTT. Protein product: CASSSSATVLNTEAFF.

As DNA, the CDR3 is TGTGCCATCAGCCCAGGGGGAGAGTTCGGCTACACCTTC. It specifies CAISPGGEFGYTF. The J gene is TRBJ1-2, the V gene TRBV10-3, with 7 bases fitting TRBD1. The CDR3 is 13 amino acids. Germline assignment: CDR1 ENHRY and CDR2 SYGVKD. V lost 6 bases to trimming and J lost 8 bases; unmatched junction nucleotides: 9.

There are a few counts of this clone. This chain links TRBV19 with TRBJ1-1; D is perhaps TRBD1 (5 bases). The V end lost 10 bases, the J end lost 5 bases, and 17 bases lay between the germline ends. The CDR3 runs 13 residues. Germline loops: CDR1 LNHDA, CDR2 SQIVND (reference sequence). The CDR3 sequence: CATARTFRTEAFF. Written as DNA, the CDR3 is TGTGCCACCGCTAGGACATTTAGGACTGAAGCTTTCTTT.

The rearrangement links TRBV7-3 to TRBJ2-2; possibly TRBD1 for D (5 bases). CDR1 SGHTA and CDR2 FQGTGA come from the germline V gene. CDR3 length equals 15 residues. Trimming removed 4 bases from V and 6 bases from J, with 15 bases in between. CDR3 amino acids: CASSSDSAVAGELFF. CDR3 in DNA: TGTGCCAGCAGCTCCGACAGTGCTGTGGCCGGGGAGCTGTTTTTT.

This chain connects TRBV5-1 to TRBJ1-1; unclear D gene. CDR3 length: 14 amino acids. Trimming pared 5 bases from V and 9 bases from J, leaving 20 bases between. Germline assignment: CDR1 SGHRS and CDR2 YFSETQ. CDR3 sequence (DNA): TGCGCCAGCAGGTGGCACAGTACTGGCGAACAAGCTTTCTTT. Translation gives CASRWHSTGEQAFF.

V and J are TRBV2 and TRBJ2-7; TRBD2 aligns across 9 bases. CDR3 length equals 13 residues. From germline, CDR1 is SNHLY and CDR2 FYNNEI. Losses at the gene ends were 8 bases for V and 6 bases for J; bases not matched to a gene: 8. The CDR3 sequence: CASLRLAVGEQYF. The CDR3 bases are TGTGCCAGCCTTCGACTAGCGGTCGGCGAGCAGTACTTC.

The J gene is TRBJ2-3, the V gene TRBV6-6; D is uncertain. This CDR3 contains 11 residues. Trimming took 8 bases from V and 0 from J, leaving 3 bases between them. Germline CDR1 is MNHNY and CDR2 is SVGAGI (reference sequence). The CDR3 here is CASLSTDTQYF. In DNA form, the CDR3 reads TGTGCCAGCCTAAGCACAGATACGCAGTATTTT.

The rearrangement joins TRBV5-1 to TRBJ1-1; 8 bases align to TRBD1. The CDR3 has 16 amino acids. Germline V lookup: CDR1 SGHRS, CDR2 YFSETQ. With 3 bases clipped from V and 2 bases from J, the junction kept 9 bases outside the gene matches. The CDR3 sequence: CASSYGRGQGNTEAFF. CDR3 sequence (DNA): TGCGCCAGCAGCTACGGCCGTGGACAGGGAAACACTGAAGCTTTCTTT.

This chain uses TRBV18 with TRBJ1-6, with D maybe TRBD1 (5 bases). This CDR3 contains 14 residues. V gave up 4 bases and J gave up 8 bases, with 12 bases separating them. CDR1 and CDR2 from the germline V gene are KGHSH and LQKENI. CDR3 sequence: CASSLGGLDSPLHF. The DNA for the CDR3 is TGTGCCAGCTCACTCGGGGGACTTGATTCACCCCTCCACTTT.

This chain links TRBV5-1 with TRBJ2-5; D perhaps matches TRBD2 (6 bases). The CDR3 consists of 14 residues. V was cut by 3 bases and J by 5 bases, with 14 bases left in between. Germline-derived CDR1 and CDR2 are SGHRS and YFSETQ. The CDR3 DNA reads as TGCGCCAGCAGCTCCGGGGGTGGGGAGGAGACCCAGTACTTC. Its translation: CASSSGGGEETQYF.

DNA of the CDR3: TGTGCCAGCAGTGTACCAGGTGACCGAGGCTACACCTTC. Translating it yields CASSVPGDRGYTF. The rearrangement joins TRBV28 to TRBJ1-2; D not resolved. Trimming took off 5 bases at V and 8 bases at J, with 15 bases between the two ends. This CDR3 contains 13 residues. CDR1 and CDR2 from the germline V gene are MDHEN and SYDVKM.

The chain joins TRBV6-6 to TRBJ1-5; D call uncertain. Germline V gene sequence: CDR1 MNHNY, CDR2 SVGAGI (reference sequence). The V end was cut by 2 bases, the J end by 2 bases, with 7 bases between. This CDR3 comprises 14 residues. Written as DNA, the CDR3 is TGTGCCAGCAGTTACGGGCAGGGCAATCAGCCCCAGCATTTT. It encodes CASSYGQGNQPQHF.

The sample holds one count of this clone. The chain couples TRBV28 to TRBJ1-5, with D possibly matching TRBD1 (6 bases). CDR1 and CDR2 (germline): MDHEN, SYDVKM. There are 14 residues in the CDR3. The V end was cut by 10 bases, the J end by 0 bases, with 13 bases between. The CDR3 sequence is CATGGASSNQPQHF. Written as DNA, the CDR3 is TGTGCCACCGGGGGGGCGAGTAGCAATCAGCCCCAGCATTTT. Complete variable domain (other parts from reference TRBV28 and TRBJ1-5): DVKVTQSSRYLVKRTGEKVFLECVQDMDHENMFWYRQDPGLGLRLIYFSYDVKMKEKGDIPEGYSVSREKKERFSLILESASTNQTSMYLCATGGASSNQPQHFGDGTRLSIL.

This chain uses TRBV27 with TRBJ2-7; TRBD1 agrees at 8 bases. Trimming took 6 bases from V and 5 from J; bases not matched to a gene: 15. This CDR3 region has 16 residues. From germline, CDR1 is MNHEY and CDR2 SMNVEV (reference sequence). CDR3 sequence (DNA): TGTGCCAGCAGACCCAAATTCCGGGACAGGAAAGACGAGCAGTACTTC. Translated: CASRPKFRDRKDEQYF.

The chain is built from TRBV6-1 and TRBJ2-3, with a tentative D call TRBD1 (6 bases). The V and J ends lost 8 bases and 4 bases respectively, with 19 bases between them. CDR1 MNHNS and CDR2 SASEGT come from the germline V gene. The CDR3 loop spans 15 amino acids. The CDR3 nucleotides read TGTGCCAGCGGAGCTCTCAGGGGATCCGCAGATACGCAGTATTTT. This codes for CASGALRGSADTQYF.